This section outlines one TCR beta chain sequence together with its context. The sample is drawn from a study of blood T cell repertoires in COVID-19. Study context: The cDNA or gDNA used as material had been derived from T cells, B-cell-depleted T cells, or PBMCs.

Method: immunoSEQ multiplex PCR; TCRdb's copy keeps in-frame clones and lacks some. The sample records some 47,000 clones, about 82% being singletons. The CDR3 contains 17 residues. V lost 0 bases and J 0 bases, leaving 14 bases between the germline ends. Germline V gives CDR1 SGDLS, CDR2 YYNGEE. The chain is built from TRBV9 and TRBJ2-3; TRBD2 might be the D (5 bases). This TCR was recovered from a woman in her sixties or seventies with acute or convalescent COVID-19. The specimen sequenced was peripheral blood. The chain's CDR3 is CASSVAPSGDSTDTQYF. For the CDR3, the DNA is TGTGCCAGCAGCGTAGCCCCCAGCGGCGACAGCACAGATACGCAGTATTTT.